This section outlines one TCR beta chain sequence together with its context. Its target is not known. The sample originates from a study of blood T cells in healthy people across ages. Study observations and caveats: Naive CD4+ cell counts and diversity both ran higher in long-lived than in aged donors.

PCR was performed a second time for roughly 7 to 11 cycles using a sample-barcoded 5' primer and a J-beta primer mix. TCRdb itself ran the 5' RACE reads through MiXCR, one entry per CDR3 protein. The sample holds some 1.8 million distinct CDR3 sequences, about two fifths seen once. The CDR3 is made up of 12 amino acids. J gave up 7 bases and V 6 bases, and 8 bases lay outside the gene matches. Germline assignment: CDR1 DFQATT and CDR2 SNEGSKA (reference sequence). The chain carries TRBV20-1 and TRBJ1-2; 7 positions agree with TRBD1. The sample taken for sequencing was blood. The clonotype originates from a human donor in good health. The CDR3 sequence: CSALDRAGGYTF. In nucleotides, the CDR3 is TGCAGTGCCCTAGACAGGGCGGGTGGCTACACCTTC.